This T cell receptor beta chain was sequenced for a study of graft-versus-host responses after intestinal transplantation. Overall study context: Anti-thymocyte globulin served as induction for all recipients, who then took tacrolimus and steroids for approximately 3 years.

CDR1 and CDR2 (germline): SGHDT, YYEEEE. The CDR3 is made up of 12 amino acids. V shed 4 bases and J shed 6 bases, with 11 bases lying between them. To note about this clone: What it binds is not known.

Using immunoSEQ multiplex PCR, the repertoire was profiled, and TCRdb retains in-frame clones only, with some absent. This sample carries tens of thousands of clones, around 93% of them seen once, and the ten largest clones take 7% to 8.5%. This specimen consisted of unstimulated CD8+ T cells sorted from spleen or lymph node cells, obtained before transplant. The sequence was obtained from a human donor who was the organ donor for an intestinal transplant. The gene calls are TRBV5-6 and TRBJ2-7; D may be TRBD1 or TRBD2 (5 bases each). The CDR3 is CASSLGPVEQYF. Here the CDR3 DNA reads TGTGCCAGCAGCCTGGGACCTGTCGAGCAGTACTTC.